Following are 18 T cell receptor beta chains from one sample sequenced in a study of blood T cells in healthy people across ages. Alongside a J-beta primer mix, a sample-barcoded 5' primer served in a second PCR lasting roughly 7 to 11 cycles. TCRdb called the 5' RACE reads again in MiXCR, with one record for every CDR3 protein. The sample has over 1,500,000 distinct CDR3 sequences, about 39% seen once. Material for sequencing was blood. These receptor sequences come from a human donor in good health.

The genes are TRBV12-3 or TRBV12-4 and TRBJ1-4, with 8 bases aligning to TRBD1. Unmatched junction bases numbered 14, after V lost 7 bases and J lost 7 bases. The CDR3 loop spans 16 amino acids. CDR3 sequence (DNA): TGTGCCAGCACAGGACAGGGCAGCCGGATTGGTGAAAAACTGTTTTTT. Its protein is CASTGQGSRIGEKLFF.

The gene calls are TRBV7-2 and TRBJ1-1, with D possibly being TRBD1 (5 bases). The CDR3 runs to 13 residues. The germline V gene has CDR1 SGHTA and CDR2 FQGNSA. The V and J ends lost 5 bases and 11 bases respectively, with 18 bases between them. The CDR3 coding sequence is TGTGCCAGCAGCACATTTGGTCCAGGGACGGCTTTCTTT. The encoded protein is CASSTFGPGTAFF.

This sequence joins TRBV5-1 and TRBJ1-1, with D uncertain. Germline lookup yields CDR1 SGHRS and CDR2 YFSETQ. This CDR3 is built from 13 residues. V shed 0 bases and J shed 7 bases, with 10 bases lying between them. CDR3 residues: CASSLEVTLEAFF. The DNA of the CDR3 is TGCGCCAGCAGCTTGGAGGTGACCCTTGAAGCTTTCTTT. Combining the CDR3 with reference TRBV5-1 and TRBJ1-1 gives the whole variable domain KAGVTQTPRYLIKTRGQQVTLSCSPISGHRSVSWYQQTPGQGLQFLFEYFSETQRNKGNFPGRFSGRQFSNSRSEMNVSTLELGDSALYLCASSLEVTLEAFFGQGTRLTVV.

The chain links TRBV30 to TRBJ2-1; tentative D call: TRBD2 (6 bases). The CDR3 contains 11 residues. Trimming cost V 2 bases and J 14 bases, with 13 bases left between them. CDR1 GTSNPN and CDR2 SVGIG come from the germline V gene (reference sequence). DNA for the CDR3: TGTGCCTGGAGTTTTACTAGCCTTAAGTTCTTC. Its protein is CAWSFTSLKFF.

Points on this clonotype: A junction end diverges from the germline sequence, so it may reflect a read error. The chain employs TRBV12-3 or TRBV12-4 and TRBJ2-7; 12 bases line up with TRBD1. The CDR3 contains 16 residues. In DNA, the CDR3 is TGTGCCAGCAGCTCCCGGGACAGGGGGCGATCCTACGGGCAGTACTTC. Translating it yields CASSSRDRGRSYGQYF.

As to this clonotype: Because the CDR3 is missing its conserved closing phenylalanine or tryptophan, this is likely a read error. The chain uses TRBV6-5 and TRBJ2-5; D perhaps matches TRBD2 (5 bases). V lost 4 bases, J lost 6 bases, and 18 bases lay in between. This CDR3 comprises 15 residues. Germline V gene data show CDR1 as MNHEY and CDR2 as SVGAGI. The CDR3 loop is CASSSRLRGIKTQYV. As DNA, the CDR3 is TGTGCCAGCAGTTCCCGCTTGAGAGGGATAAAGACCCAGTACGTC.

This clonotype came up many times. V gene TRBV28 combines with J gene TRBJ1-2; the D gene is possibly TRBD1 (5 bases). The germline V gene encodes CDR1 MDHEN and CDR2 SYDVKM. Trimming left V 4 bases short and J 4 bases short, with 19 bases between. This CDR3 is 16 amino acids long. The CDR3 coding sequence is TGTGCCAGCAGTTACCTAATAAGGGGACCCTTCTATGGCTACACCTTC. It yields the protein CASSYLIRGPFYGYTF.

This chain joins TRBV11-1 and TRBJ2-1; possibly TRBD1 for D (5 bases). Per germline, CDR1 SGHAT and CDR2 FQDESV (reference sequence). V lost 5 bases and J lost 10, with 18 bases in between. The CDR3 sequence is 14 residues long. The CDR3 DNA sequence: TGTGCCAGCAGCCCGGACCACACAGGTCTCGAGCAGTTCTTC. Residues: CASSPDHTGLEQFF.

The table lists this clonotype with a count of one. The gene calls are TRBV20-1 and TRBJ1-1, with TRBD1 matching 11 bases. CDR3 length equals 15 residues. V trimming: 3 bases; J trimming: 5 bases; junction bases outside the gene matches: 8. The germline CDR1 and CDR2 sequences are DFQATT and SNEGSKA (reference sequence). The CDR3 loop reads CSARNPGQGETEAFF. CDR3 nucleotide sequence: TGCAGTGCTAGGAATCCGGGACAGGGGGAGACTGAAGCTTTCTTT.

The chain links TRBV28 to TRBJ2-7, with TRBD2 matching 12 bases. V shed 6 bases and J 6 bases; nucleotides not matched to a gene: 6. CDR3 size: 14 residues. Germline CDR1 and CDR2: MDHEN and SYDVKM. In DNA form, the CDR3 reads TGTGCCAGCAGCCGGACTAGCGGGGTAGGCGAGCAGTACTTC. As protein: CASSRTSGVGEQYF. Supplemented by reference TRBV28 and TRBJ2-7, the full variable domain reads DVKVTQSSRYLVKRTGEKVFLECVQDMDHENMFWYRQDPGLGLRLIYFSYDVKMKEKGDIPEGYSVSREKKERFSLILESASTNQTSMYLCASSRTSGVGEQYFGPGTRLTVT.

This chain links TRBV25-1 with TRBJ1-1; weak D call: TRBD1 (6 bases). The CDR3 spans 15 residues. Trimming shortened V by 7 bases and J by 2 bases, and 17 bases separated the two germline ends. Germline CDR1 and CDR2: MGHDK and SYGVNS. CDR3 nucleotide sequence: TGTGCCAGCACTGATATCAGGGGTATTAACACTGAAGCTTTCTTT. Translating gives CASTDIRGINTEAFF.

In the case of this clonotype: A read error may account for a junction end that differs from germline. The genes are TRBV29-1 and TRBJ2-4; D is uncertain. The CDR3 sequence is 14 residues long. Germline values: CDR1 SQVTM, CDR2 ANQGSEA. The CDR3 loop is CSVESAPAENIRYF. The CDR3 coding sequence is TGCAGCGTTGAGTCGGCCCCGGCCGAAAACATTCGGTACTTC.

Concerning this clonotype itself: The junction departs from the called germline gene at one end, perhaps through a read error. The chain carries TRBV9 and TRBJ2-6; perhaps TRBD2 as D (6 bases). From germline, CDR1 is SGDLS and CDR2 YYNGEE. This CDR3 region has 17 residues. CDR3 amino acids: CASSPHGWGDGADVLTF. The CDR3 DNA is TGTGCCAGCAGCCCCCACGGTTGGGGGGACGGGGCCGACGTCCTGACTTTC.

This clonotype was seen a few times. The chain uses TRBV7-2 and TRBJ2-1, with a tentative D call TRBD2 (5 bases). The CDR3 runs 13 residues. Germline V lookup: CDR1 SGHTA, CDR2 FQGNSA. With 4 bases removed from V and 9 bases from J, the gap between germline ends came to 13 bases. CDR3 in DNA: TGTGCCAGCAGCTCCCCTACCGCGGGTGAGCAGTTCTTC. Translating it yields CASSSPTAGEQFF.

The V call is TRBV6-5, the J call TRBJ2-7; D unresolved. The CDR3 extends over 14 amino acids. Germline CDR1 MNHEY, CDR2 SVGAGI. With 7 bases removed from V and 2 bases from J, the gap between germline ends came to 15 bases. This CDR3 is CASTPSSIPYEQYF. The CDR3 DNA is TGTGCCAGCACTCCCAGTAGCATACCCTACGAGCAGTACTTC.

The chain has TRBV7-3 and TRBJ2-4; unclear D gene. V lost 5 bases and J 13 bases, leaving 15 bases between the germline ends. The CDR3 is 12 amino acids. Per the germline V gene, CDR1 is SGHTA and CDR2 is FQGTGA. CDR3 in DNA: TGTGCCAGCAGCGTGGGATCGAATGAGCAGTACTTC. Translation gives CASSVGSNEQYF.

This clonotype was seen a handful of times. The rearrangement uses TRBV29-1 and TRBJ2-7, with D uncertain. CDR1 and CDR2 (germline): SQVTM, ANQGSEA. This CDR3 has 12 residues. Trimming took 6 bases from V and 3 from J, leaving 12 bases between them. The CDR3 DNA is TGCAGCGTGTATTATACCGACTACGAGCAGTACTTC. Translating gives CSVYYTDYEQYF.

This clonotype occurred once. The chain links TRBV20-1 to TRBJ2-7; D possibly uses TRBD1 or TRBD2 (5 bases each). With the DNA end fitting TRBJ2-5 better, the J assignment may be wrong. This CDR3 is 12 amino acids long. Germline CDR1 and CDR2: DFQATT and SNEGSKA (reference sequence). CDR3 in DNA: TGCAGTGCTATCGCCCAGGGACAGACCCAGTACTTC. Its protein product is CSAIAQGQTQYF.